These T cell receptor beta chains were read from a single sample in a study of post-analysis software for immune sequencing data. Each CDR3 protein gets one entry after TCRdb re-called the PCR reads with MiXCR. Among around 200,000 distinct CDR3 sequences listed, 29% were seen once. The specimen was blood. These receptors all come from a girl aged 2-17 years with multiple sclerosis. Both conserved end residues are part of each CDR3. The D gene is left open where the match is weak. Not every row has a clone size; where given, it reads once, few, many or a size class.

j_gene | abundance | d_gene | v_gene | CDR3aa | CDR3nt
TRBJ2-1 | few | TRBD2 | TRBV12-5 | CASGSGLAGVDEQFF | TGTGCTAGTGGTTCGGGACTAGCGGGAGTCGATGAGCAGTTCTTC
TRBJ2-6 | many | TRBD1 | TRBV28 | CASTPRGPSGANVLTF | TGTGCCAGCACCCCCAGGGGGCCATCTGGGGCCAACGTCCTGACTTTC
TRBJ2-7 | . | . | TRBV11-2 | CASSLRTEVYEQYF | TGTGCCAGCAGCTTGCGGACAGAGGTCTACGAGCAGTACTTC
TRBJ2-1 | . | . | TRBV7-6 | CASSLGGTAYNEQFF | TGTGCCAGCAGCTTGGGCGGGACCGCCTACAATGAGCAGTTCTTC
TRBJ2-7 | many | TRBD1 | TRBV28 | CASSRRPGQGFYEQYF | TGTGCCAGCAGTCGAAGACCGGGACAGGGGTTCTACGAGCAGTACTTC
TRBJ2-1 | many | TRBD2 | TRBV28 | CASSSHRLAGDEFF | TGTGCCAGCAGTTCCCACCGACTAGCGGGAGACGAGTTCTTC
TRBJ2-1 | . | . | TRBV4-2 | CASSQVAIAYNEQFF | TGTGCCAGCAGCCAAGTCGCTATCGCCTACAATGAGCAGTTCTTC
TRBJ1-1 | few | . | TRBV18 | CASSPGSSSTEAFF | TGTGCCAGCTCACCCGGCAGCTCGAGCACTGAAGCTTTCTTT
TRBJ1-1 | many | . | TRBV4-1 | CASSQGAGQKYTEAFF | TGCGCCAGCAGCCAAGGGGCCGGGCAGAAATACACTGAAGCTTTCTTT
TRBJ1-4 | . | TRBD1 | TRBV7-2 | CASSANTGVGKLFF | TGTGCCAGCAGCGCAAATACAGGGGTGGGAAAACTGTTTTTT
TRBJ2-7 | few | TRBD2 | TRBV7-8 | CASSLARLAGEQYF | TGTGCCAGCAGCTTAGCCAGACTAGCGGGAGAGCAGTACTTC
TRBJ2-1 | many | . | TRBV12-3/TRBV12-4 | CASSFGGLPSNEQFF | TGTGCCAGCAGCTTCGGGGGGCTCCCGAGCAATGAGCAGTTCTTC
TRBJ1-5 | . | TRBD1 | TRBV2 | CASNNRGSNQPQHF | TGTGCCAGCAACAACAGGGGGAGCAATCAGCCCCAGCATTTT